The 18 T cell receptor beta chains listed next were all sequenced from one sample in a study of shared clonotypes between healthy human individuals. Produced via immunoSEQ multiplex PCR; TCRdb's table is partial and in-frame only. Of about 2.2 million clones in the sample, roughly 91% are singletons; the top ten hold roughly 1.8%. Cells designated naive CD8 were CD45RO-negative and were positively selected for CCR7, with terminally differentiated effector memory CD45RA+ cells excluded. Sample: naive CD8+ T cells from PBMCs. Every receptor here comes from a man younger than 35 in good health. Some clones in this sample may be carry-over from other donors' samples.

A single count supports this clone. This chain connects TRBV7-2 to TRBJ2-1; a weak D match, TRBD2 (6 bases). V was cut by 4 bases and J by 7 bases, with 14 bases left in between. CDR3 length equals 14 residues. In germline, CDR1 is SGHTA, CDR2 FQGNSA. In DNA, the CDR3 is TGTGCCAGCAGCTGGGGCGGGACTGAGAATGAGCAGTTCTTC. Translation: CASSWGGTENEQFF.

The chain uses TRBV27 and TRBJ2-3; 11 bases agree with TRBD2. Germline trimming cut 2 bases from V and 0 bases from J; bases unmatched to any gene: 7. Per germline, CDR1 MNHEY and CDR2 SMNVEV (reference sequence). The CDR3 is 18 amino acids. The CDR3 spells CASSLVAGGLYSTDTQYF. DNA of the CDR3: TGTGCCAGCAGTTTAGTAGCGGGAGGGCTATATAGCACAGATACGCAGTATTTT.

In nucleotides, the CDR3 is TGTGCCAGTAGTATAGATCGTAGGCAGGATGAGGCTGGGGCCAACGTCCTGACTTTC. Encoded protein: CASSIDRRQDEAGANVLTF. The rearrangement uses TRBV19 and TRBJ2-6; D gene ambiguous. In germline, CDR1 is LNHDA, CDR2 SQIVND (reference sequence). Trimming took 0 bases from V and 2 from J, leaving 17 bases between them. CDR3 length equals 19 residues. Supplemented by reference TRBV19 and TRBJ2-6, the full variable domain reads DGGITQSPKYLFRKEGQNVTLSCEQNLNHDAMYWYRQDPGQGLRLIYYSQIVNDFQKGDIAEGYSVSREKKESFPLTVTSAQKNPTAFYLCASSIDRRQDEAGANVLTFGAGSRLTVL.

The V and J genes are TRBV7-8 and TRBJ2-1; 7 bases align to TRBD2. After removal of 1 base from V and 4 bases from J, the junction contained 7 bases not matched to a gene. Looked up from germline, CDR1 is SGHVS and CDR2 is FQNEAQ. This CDR3 has 16 amino acids. CDR3 bases: TGTGCCAGCAGCTTAGTCGGTGGCGGGAGATACAATGAGCAGTTCTTC. Protein sequence: CASSLVGGGRYNEQFF.

The chain combines TRBV10-3 with TRBJ2-3; no clear D gene. The CDR3 length is 16 residues. The germline gives CDR1 ENHRY, CDR2 SYGVKD. V lost 0 bases, J lost 0 bases, and 10 bases lay in between. The CDR3 protein is CAISESALSSTDTQYF. The CDR3 DNA is TGTGCCATCAGTGAGTCGGCCCTTTCTAGCACAGATACGCAGTATTTT.

The V call is TRBV11-3, the J call TRBJ2-4, with TRBD1 identical over 9 bases. The V segment lost 5 bases and the J segment 1 base; nucleotides outside the gene matches: 3. The CDR3 has 15 amino acids. Per germline, CDR1 SGHNT and CDR2 YENEEA. The CDR3 DNA sequence: TGTGCCAGCAGCGTTGGACAGGGGGCCAAAAACATTCAGTACTTC. Translated, it gives CASSVGQGAKNIQYF.

On this clone itself: This same CDR3 is encoded by further DNA sequences in the sample. The chain uses TRBV7-9 and TRBJ2-7; D remains unclear. The length of the CDR3 is 11 residues. The V and J ends lost 5 bases and 4 bases respectively, with 6 bases between them. CDR1 is SEHNR and CDR2 is FQNEAQ in the germline V gene (reference sequence). The DNA for the CDR3 is TGTGCCAGCAGCGCGTATTACGAGCAGTACTTC. Protein sequence: CASSAYYEQYF.

The V call is TRBV5-1, the J call TRBJ1-1, with TRBD1 identical over 9 bases. Germline V gives CDR1 SGHRS, CDR2 YFSETQ. Trimming took 0 bases from V and 5 from J; bases not matched to a gene: 14. This CDR3 is built from 18 residues. CDR3 residues: CASSLVGADRGSWTEAFF. In DNA, the CDR3 is TGCGCCAGCAGCTTGGTGGGGGCCGACAGGGGGTCGTGGACTGAAGCTTTCTTT. The whole variable domain, remainder taken from reference TRBV5-1 and TRBJ1-1, is KAGVTQTPRYLIKTRGQQVTLSCSPISGHRSVSWYQQTPGQGLQFLFEYFSETQRNKGNFPGRFSGRQFSNSRSEMNVSTLELGDSALYLCASSLVGADRGSWTEAFFGQGTRLTVV.

This clone was picked up one time. The chain is built from TRBV29-1 and TRBJ2-7; 12 nucleotides agree with TRBD2. This CDR3 region has 14 residues. The junction had 8 bases not matched to a gene; V was cut back by 6 bases and J by 5 bases. Germline values: CDR1 SQVTM, CDR2 ANQGSEA. The CDR3 region is CSVVASGRADEQYF. The CDR3 coding sequence is TGCAGCGTGGTGGCTAGCGGGAGGGCAGACGAGCAGTACTTC.

The genes are TRBV5-1 and TRBJ2-7; 11 bases match TRBD2. The CDR3 consists of 15 residues. Trimming took 4 bases from V and 5 from J; bases not matched to a gene: 8. The germline V gene has CDR1 SGHRS and CDR2 YFSETQ. The CDR3 DNA reads TGCGCCAGCAGCCCAGATAGCGGGAGGGCGGACGAGCAGTACTTC. This translates into CASSPDSGRADEQYF.

The chain joins TRBV10-3 to TRBJ1-3, with 11 bases matching TRBD1. J lost 7 bases, V lost 4 bases, and 3 bases had no gene match. Looked up from germline, CDR1 is ENHRY and CDR2 is SYGVKD. The CDR3 is 14 residues long. The CDR3 region is CAISVRDRGNTIYF. The CDR3 DNA reads TGTGCCATCAGTGTAAGGGACAGGGGGAACACCATATATTTT.

The chain joins TRBV30 to TRBJ1-2; no definite D call. The CDR3 length is 14 residues. Trimming removed 0 bases at V and 3 bases at J, with 11 bases between. The germline CDR1 and CDR2 sequences are GTSNPN and SVGIG (reference sequence). In DNA form, the CDR3 reads TGTGCCTGGAGTGTAGGGTCTGATTACTATGGCTACACCTTC. Amino acid sequence: CAWSVGSDYYGYTF. The full variable domain, its missing parts supplied by reference TRBV30 and TRBJ1-2, is SQTIHQWPATLVQPVGSPLSLECTVEGTSNPNLYWYRQAAGRGLQLLFYSVGIGQISSEVPQNLSASRPQDRQFILSSKKLLLSDSGFYLCAWSVGSDYYGYTFGSGTRLTVV.

This chain links TRBV10-2 with TRBJ2-3; 7 nucleotides align to TRBD2. CDR1 is WSHSY, CDR2 SAAADI, per germline. This CDR3 is built from 15 residues. V lost 1 base to trimming and J lost 3 bases; unmatched junction nucleotides: 4. The CDR3 coding sequence is TGCGCCAGCAGTGAGTGGGGAGCGGGGACAGATACGCAGTATTTT. As protein: CASSEWGAGTDTQYF.

In its sample, this clone was seen a few times. The chain has TRBV5-6 and TRBJ1-1; a possible D gene is TRBD1 (6 bases). CDR1 is SGHDT, CDR2 YYEEEE, per germline. The CDR3 is 13 residues long. V was clipped by 0 bases and J by 10 bases, with 13 bases between them. The CDR3 DNA reads TGTGCCAGCAGCTTGGGACGGGGGCTAGTAGCTTTCTTT. Its translation: CASSLGRGLVAFF.

The gene calls are TRBV5-8 and TRBJ2-7; 9 bases line up with TRBD2. The CDR3 has 16 residues. V was pared by 0 bases and J by 3 bases, with 7 bases of the junction left unmatched. Germline CDR1 reads SGHTS; CDR2 reads YDEGEE. The CDR3 is CASSLGPREGLYEQYF. For the CDR3, the DNA is TGTGCCAGCAGCTTGGGTCCGCGGGAGGGCCTCTACGAGCAGTACTTC.

This chain connects TRBV19 to TRBJ2-1; 8 bases are a match to TRBD2. The germline CDR1 and CDR2 sequences are LNHDA and SQIVND (reference sequence). The CDR3 consists of 15 residues. The V gene end was trimmed by 5 bases and the J gene end by 7 bases; junction bases not matched to a gene: 10. The CDR3 sequence: CASSVLSGIVNEQFF. For the CDR3, the DNA is TGTGCCAGTAGTGTGCTTAGCGGGATTGTTAATGAGCAGTTCTTC.

The CDR3 coding sequence is TGCGCCAGCAGCTTGGCCGGGGTGGCGGCTAATGAAAAACTGTTTTTT. Translating it yields CASSLAGVAANEKLFF. V gene TRBV5-1 combines with J gene TRBJ1-4; D gene unclear. Germline lookup yields CDR1 SGHRS and CDR2 YFSETQ. The CDR3 extends over 16 amino acids. Trimming stripped 0 bases from V and 3 bases from J, with 12 bases between.

This chain links TRBV9 with TRBJ2-1, with 11 positions matching TRBD2. The V segment lost 6 bases and the J segment 6 bases; nucleotides outside the gene matches: 11. Germline V gives CDR1 SGDLS, CDR2 YYNGEE. The CDR3 runs 16 residues. CDR3 nucleotides: TGTGCCAGCACCCCCGGCGGGGGGACTAGCGGCAATGAGCAGTTCTTC. It encodes CASTPGGGTSGNEQFF.